A single sample is the source of the 23 T cell receptor beta chains below, sequenced in a study of shared clonotypes between healthy human individuals. Profiled with immunoSEQ multiplex PCR; TCRdb holds only in-frame clones, not every one. The data show some 1.1 million clones, approximately 80% seen once. The sample was memory CD4+ T cells from PBMCs. The subset here: CD45RA-negative fraction. These receptors were obtained from a man between 18 and 35 years old in good health. Some clones in this sample may be carry-over from other donors' samples.

This clone came up many times. This chain links TRBV18 with TRBJ1-2; D is unresolved. V was cut by 5 bases and J by 6 bases, with 25 bases left in between. The CDR3 has 17 residues. Germline CDR1 reads KGHSH; CDR2 reads LQKENI. CDR3 coding DNA: TGTGCCAGCTCATATACGGCGTCCGACGCGTCAAGGGATGGCTACACCTTC. It yields the protein CASSYTASDASRDGYTF.

The V call is TRBV27, the J call TRBJ2-6; possibly TRBD1 for D (5 bases). Germline lookup yields CDR1 MNHEY and CDR2 SMNVEV (reference sequence). There are 13 residues in the CDR3. V lost 7 bases and J 1 base, leaving 5 bases between the germline ends. The CDR3 is CASTGSGANVLTF. The CDR3, as DNA: TGTGCCAGCACAGGGTCTGGGGCCAACGTCCTGACTTTC.

The rearrangement uses TRBV7-2 and TRBJ2-7; 11 bases align to TRBD2. The germline V gene encodes CDR1 SGHTA and CDR2 FQGNSA. The length of the CDR3 is 15 residues. Trimming removed 5 bases from V and 7 bases from J; junction bases left unmatched: 10. The CDR3 nucleotides read TGTGCCAGCAGCACCCCTAGCGGGGGGCCCCGGGAGCAGTACTTC. Translating gives CASSTPSGGPREQYF.

The V and J genes are TRBV7-2 and TRBJ2-7, with TRBD1 matching over 9 bases. Trimming removed 0 bases from V and 3 bases from J; junction bases left unmatched: 0. The CDR3 is made up of 14 amino acids. CDR1 and CDR2 (germline): SGHTA, FQGNSA. CDR3 region: CASSLAGQGYEQYF. CDR3 in DNA: TGTGCCAGCAGCTTAGCGGGACAGGGCTACGAGCAGTACTTC.

This sequence joins TRBV5-5 and TRBJ2-5; D not certain. There are 15 residues in the CDR3. Deletions cut 2 bases from V and 0 bases from J, with 11 bases between. Germline CDR1 and CDR2: SGHKS and YYEKEE (reference sequence). As DNA, the CDR3 is TGTGCCAGCAGCTTTAGGACCGACCACCAAGAGACCCAGTACTTC. As protein: CASSFRTDHQETQYF. Combining the CDR3 with reference TRBV5-5 and TRBJ2-5 gives the whole variable domain DAGVTQSPTHLIKTRGQQVTLRCSPISGHKSVSWYQQVLGQGPQFIFQYYEKEERGRGNFPDRFSARQFPNYSSELNVNALLLGDSALYLCASSFRTDHQETQYFGPGTRLLVL.

The V gene is TRBV4-2, the J gene TRBJ2-5, with a tentative D call TRBD2 (5 bases). The CDR3 is made up of 14 amino acids. With 4 bases removed from V and 5 bases from J, the gap between germline ends came to 14 bases. Germline V gene sequence: CDR1 LGHNA, CDR2 YNFKEQ. CDR3 sequence (DNA): TGTGCCAGCAGCCGGAGCGGACCCGAGGAGACCCAGTACTTC. Translation gives CASSRSGPEETQYF.

The chain combines TRBV11-2 with TRBJ2-2; possibly TRBD1 for D (5 bases). V was pared by 3 bases and J by 8 bases, with 16 bases between. Per the germline V gene, CDR1 is SGHAT and CDR2 is FQNNGV. The CDR3 covers 15 residues. CDR3 coding DNA: TGTGCCAGCAGCTTTTCCCGATGGGGCGTGGGGGAGCTGTTTTTT. Translated, it gives CASSFSRWGVGELFF.

The chain couples TRBV2 to TRBJ2-3; D is perhaps TRBD2 (6 bases). Trimming removed 6 bases from V and 6 bases from J, with 13 bases in between. In germline, CDR1 is SNHLY, CDR2 FYNNEI. The length of the CDR3 is 13 residues. CDR3 sequence reads: CASRVADQDTQYF. The CDR3 DNA reads as TGTGCCAGCAGGGTAGCGGACCAGGATACGCAGTATTTT.

This chain links TRBV28 with TRBJ2-7; 7 bases line up with TRBD1. The CDR3 length is 14 residues. Per the germline V gene, CDR1 is MDHEN and CDR2 is SYDVKM. V was clipped by 5 bases and J by 0 bases; unmatched bases: 4. The CDR3, as DNA: TGTGCCAGCAGTGGACAGGTTACCTCCTACGAGCAGTACTTC. This encodes CASSGQVTSYEQYF.

The V and J genes are TRBV11-3 and TRBJ2-1, with TRBD2 matching 11 bases. The germline CDR1 and CDR2 sequences are SGHNT and YENEEA. J gave up 7 bases and V 1 base, and 3 bases lay outside the gene matches. This CDR3 spans 15 amino acids. The CDR3 spells CASSLVAGGSNEQFF. In DNA, the CDR3 is TGTGCCAGCAGCTTAGTAGCGGGAGGGTCAAATGAGCAGTTCTTC.

V is TRBV6-1 and J is TRBJ2-7; TRBD2 is a possible D gene (5 bases). V gave up 6 bases and J gave up 3 bases, with 12 bases separating them. The germline gives CDR1 MNHNS, CDR2 SASEGT. The CDR3 runs to 13 residues. The CDR3 DNA reads TGTGCCAGCAGCTTCCCCGAGGGCTACGAGCAGTACTTC. Translation: CASSFPEGYEQYF.

The chain has TRBV28 and TRBJ2-7; D is unclear. Germline V gives CDR1 MDHEN, CDR2 SYDVKM. Trimming shortened V by 6 bases and J by 5 bases, and 17 bases separated the two germline ends. The CDR3 loop spans 14 amino acids. In DNA form, the CDR3 reads TGTGCCAGCAGCCCCGGTGGGAACAAGGACGAGCAGTACTTC. Translating it yields CASSPGGNKDEQYF.

V is TRBV6-6 and J is TRBJ1-2; 7 bases map to TRBD1. Losses at the gene ends were 2 bases for V and 3 bases for J; bases not matched to a gene: 6. The CDR3 has 15 residues. CDR1 is MNHNY and CDR2 is SVGAGI in the germline V gene (reference sequence). CDR3 sequence (DNA): TGTGCCAGCAGTTACCGCCACACAGGGGACTATGGCTACACCTTC. This gives the protein CASSYRHTGDYGYTF.

This chain joins TRBV6-1 and TRBJ2-7; TRBD1 matches at 7 bases. The CDR3 consists of 11 residues. The V gene's germline CDR1 is MNHNS and CDR2 SASEGT. V shed 10 bases, J shed 6 bases, and the junction held 6 bases outside the gene matches. CDR3 DNA sequence: TGTGCCACCAAGGGGGCTGGCGAGCAGTACTTC. Encoded protein: CATKGAGEQYF.

This clone was counted between two and nine times. The chain couples TRBV5-4 to TRBJ2-1; maybe TRBD2 (5 bases). CDR1 is SGHNT, CDR2 YYREEE, per germline (reference sequence). The V gene lost 5 bases and the J gene lost 0 bases, with 15 bases spanning the gap. CDR3 length equals 16 residues. For the CDR3, the DNA is TGTGCCAGCAGATCTGAGGGATTTAGCTCCTACAATGAGCAGTTCTTC. It yields the protein CASRSEGFSSYNEQFF.

This chain links TRBV28 with TRBJ2-7; D not certain. The germline V gene has CDR1 MDHEN and CDR2 SYDVKM. This CDR3 has 13 residues. Trimming pared 6 bases from V and 1 base from J, leaving 10 bases between. The CDR3 loop reads CASRLTDSYEQYF. The CDR3 DNA follows: TGTGCCAGCAGGCTGACGGATTCCTACGAGCAGTACTTC.

The chain is built from TRBV28 and TRBJ1-4; no reliable D call. Germline values: CDR1 MDHEN, CDR2 SYDVKM. CDR3 length equals 17 residues. With 3 bases removed from V and 0 bases from J, the gap between germline ends came to 14 bases. The DNA for the CDR3 is TGTGCCAGCAGTTTTTACCACAGCGGGACAACTAATGAAAAACTGTTTTTT. It specifies CASSFYHSGTTNEKLFF.

This chain joins TRBV7-2 and TRBJ2-5, with D perhaps matching TRBD2 (5 bases). V lost 5 bases and J lost 9, with 22 bases in between. The germline CDR1 and CDR2 sequences are SGHTA and FQGNSA. This CDR3 is built from 15 residues. The CDR3 DNA reads as TGTGCCAGCAGCACGTTGAGGGCGGCCGCCCGGGCCCAGTACTTC. It translates to CASSTLRAAARAQYF.

Points on this clone: One base separates it from a far larger clone, so it is likely a read error. In DNA form, the CDR3 reads TGTGCCAGCAGCTTAGGGGGCTCTGGGGCCAACGTCCTGACTTTC. Encoded protein: CASSLGGSGANVLTF. The genes are TRBV7-7 and TRBJ2-6; D is unclear. This CDR3 contains 15 residues. V lost 1 base and J lost 0, with 4 bases in between. CDR1 SSHAT and CDR2 FNYEAQ come from the germline V gene (reference sequence). Variable domain in full (rest from reference TRBV7-7 and TRBJ2-6): GAGVSQSPRYKVTKRGQDVTLRCDPISSHATLYWYQQALGQGPEFLTYFNYEAQPDKSGLPSDRFSAERPEGSISTLTIQRTEQRDSAMYRCASSLGGSGANVLTFGAGSRLTVL.

V usage is TRBV6-6 and J usage is TRBJ1-5; maybe TRBD1 (5 bases). Germline lookup yields CDR1 MNHNY and CDR2 SVGAGI (reference sequence). The CDR3 extends over 16 amino acids. V was pared by 2 bases and J by 4 bases, with 15 bases between. The DNA of the CDR3 is TGTGCCAGCAGTTACCCGGGACGGGGAGGGAATCAGCCCCAGCATTTT. Encoded protein: CASSYPGRGGNQPQHF.

The chain joins TRBV4-3 to TRBJ1-2, with 9 bases matching TRBD1. Per the germline V gene, CDR1 is LGHNA and CDR2 is YSLEER. The CDR3 consists of 14 residues. Trimming took 4 bases from V and 6 from J; bases not matched to a gene: 6. CDR3 region: CASSLRTGAHGYTF. CDR3 sequence (DNA): TGCGCCAGCAGCCTCCGGACAGGGGCTCATGGCTACACCTTC.

V gene TRBV2 combines with J gene TRBJ2-3, with unresolved D. With 4 bases removed from V and 2 bases from J, the gap between germline ends came to 10 bases. The CDR3 is made up of 14 amino acids. Germline assignment: CDR1 SNHLY and CDR2 FYNNEI. The CDR3 loop reads CASSVSGPTDTQYF. For the CDR3, the DNA is TGTGCCAGCAGTGTGTCCGGGCCCACAGATACGCAGTATTTT. The full variable domain, with the rest looked up from reference TRBV2 and TRBJ2-3, is EPEVTQTPSHQVTQMGQEVILRCVPISNHLYFYWYRQILGQKVEFLVSFYNNEISEKSEIFDDQFSVERPDGSNFTLKIRSTKLEDSAMYFCASSVSGPTDTQYFGPGTRLTVL.

The chain carries TRBV10-3 and TRBJ2-3; TRBD2 matches at 12 bases. The CDR3 totals 21 residues. In germline, CDR1 is ENHRY, CDR2 SYGVKD. Trimming at V came to 0 bases and at J to 2 bases, leaving 15 bases not matched to a gene. Written as DNA, the CDR3 is TGTGCCATCAGTGAGTCCCTAGCGGGAGGGCCGGGTGTCACAAACACAGATACGCAGTATTTT. It codes for CAISESLAGGPGVTNTDTQYF.